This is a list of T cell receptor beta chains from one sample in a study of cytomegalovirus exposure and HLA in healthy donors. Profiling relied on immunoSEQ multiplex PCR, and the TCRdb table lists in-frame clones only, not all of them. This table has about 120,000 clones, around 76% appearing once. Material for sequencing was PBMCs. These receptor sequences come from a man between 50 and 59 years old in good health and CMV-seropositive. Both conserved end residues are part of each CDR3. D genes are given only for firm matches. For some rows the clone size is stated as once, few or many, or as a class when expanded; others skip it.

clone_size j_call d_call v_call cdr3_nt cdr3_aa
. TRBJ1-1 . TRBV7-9 TGTGCCAGCAGCTTCGGCAGGGCGAACACTGAAGCTTTCTTT CASSFGRANTEAFF
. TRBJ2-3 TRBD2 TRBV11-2 TGTGCCAGCAGCTTCTCGAGACTAGCGGGAGTAGGAGATACGCAGTATTTT CASSFSRLAGVGDTQYF
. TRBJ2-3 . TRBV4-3 TGCGCCAGCAGCCAAGATGCGGGGCTAGCCCGTGCAGATACGCAGTATTTT CASSQDAGLARADTQYF
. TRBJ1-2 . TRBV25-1 TGTGCCAGCAGTGATACGTGGACTCCACTGGGAGGCTACACCTTC CASSDTWTPLGGYTF
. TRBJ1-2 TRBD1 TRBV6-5 TGTGCCAGCAGTTACACCACAGGGGCGGGAGGCTACACCTTC CASSYTTGAGGYTF
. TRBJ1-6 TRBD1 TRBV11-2 TGTGCCAGCAGCTCGGGGACAGGGGAATTAGAAAATTCACCCCTCCACTTT CASSSGTGELENSPLHF
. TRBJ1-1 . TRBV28 TGTGCCAGCAGGCCCCGGGGAGATGAAGCTTTCTTT CASRPRGDEAFF
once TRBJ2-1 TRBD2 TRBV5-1 TGCGCCAGCAGCTCACCTAGCGGGAGCTCCTACAATGAGCAGTTCTTC CASSSPSGSSYNEQFF
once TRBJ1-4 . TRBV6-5 TGTGCCAGCACCTCAGGGGCCTTAAATGAAAAACTGTTTTTT CASTSGALNEKLFF
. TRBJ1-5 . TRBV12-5 TGTGCTAGTGGTTTGGTAAGGGGGGGCGGTCAGCCCCAGCATTTT CASGLVRGGGQPQHF
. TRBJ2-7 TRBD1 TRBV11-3 TGTGCCAGCAGCTCCCGGGACAGTCCCTACGAGCAGTACTTC CASSSRDSPYEQYF
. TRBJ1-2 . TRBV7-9 TGTGCCAGCAGCTTAGAAACAGCCCCTGGAGGCTACACCTTC CASSLETAPGGYTF